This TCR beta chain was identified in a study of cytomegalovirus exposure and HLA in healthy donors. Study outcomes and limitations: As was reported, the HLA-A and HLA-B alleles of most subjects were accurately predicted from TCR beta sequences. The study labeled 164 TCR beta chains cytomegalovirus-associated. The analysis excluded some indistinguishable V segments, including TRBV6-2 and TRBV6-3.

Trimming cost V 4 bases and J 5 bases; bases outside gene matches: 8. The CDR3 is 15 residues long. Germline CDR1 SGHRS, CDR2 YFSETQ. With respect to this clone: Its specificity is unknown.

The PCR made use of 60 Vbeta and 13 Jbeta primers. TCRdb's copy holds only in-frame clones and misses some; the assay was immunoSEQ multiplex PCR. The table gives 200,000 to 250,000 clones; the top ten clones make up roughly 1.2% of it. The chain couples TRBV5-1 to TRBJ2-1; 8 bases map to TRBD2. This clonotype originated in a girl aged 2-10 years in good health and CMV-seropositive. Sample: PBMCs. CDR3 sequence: CASSETGTSDNEQFF. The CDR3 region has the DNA TGCGCCAGCAGCGAAACCGGGACTAGTGACAATGAGCAGTTCTTC.